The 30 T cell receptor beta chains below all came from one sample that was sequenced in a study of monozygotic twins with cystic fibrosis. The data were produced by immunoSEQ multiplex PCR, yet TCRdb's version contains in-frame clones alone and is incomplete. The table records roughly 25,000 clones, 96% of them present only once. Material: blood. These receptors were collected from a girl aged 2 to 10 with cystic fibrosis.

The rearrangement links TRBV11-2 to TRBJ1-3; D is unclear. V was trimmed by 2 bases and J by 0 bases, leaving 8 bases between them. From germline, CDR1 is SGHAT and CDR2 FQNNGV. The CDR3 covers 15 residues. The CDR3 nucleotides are TGTGCCAGCAGCTTATCCCCCAGCTCTGGAAACACCATATATTTT. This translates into CASSLSPSSGNTIYF.

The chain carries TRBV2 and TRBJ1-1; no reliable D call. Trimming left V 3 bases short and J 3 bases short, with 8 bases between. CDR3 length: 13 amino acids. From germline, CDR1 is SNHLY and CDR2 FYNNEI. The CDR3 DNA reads TGTGCCAGCAGTGATGTGGAGTACACTGAAGCTTTCTTT. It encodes CASSDVEYTEAFF.

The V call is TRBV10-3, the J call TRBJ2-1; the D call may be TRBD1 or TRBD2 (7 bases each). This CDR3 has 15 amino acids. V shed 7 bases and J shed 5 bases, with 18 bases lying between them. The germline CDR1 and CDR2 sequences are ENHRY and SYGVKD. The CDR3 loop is CAITPSQGGDNEQFF. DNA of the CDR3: TGTGCCATCACCCCATCGCAGGGGGGGGACAATGAGCAGTTCTTC.

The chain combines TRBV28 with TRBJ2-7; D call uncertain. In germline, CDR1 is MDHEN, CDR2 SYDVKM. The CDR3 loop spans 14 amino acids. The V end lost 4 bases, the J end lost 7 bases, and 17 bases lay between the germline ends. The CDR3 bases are TGTGCCAGCAGTTGGTGGCGAAAGGGCTTAGAGCAGTACTTC. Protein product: CASSWWRKGLEQYF.

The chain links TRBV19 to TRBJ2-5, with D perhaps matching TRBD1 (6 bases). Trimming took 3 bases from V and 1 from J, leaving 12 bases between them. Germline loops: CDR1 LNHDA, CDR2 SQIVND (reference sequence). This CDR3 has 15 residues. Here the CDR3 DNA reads TGTGCCAGTAGTATGGCTACAGGGAGCCAAGAGACCCAGTACTTC. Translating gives CASSMATGSQETQYF.

CDR3 sequence reads: CAISSTGPMNTEAFF. The CDR3 DNA is TGTGCCATCAGTTCGACAGGGCCAATGAACACTGAAGCTTTCTTT. The chain uses TRBV10-3 and TRBJ1-1; 7 bases are shared with TRBD1. This CDR3 contains 15 residues. The V gene's germline CDR1 is ENHRY and CDR2 SYGVKD. Unmatched junction bases numbered 6, after V lost 5 bases and J lost 0 bases.

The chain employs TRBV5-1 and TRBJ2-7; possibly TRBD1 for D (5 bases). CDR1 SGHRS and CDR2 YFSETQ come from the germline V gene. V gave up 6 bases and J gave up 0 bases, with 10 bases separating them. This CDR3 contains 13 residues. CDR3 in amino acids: CASKDTFSYEQYF. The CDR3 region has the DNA TGCGCCAGCAAGGACACTTTCTCCTACGAGCAGTACTTC.

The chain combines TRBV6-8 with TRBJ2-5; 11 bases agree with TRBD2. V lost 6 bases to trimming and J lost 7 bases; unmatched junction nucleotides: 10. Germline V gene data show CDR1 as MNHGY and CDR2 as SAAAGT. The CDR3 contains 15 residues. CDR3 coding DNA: TGTGCCAGCAGCAGATATAGCGGGAGGGTTGGGACCCAGTACTTC. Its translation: CASSRYSGRVGTQYF.

CDR3 region: CASSFRLAGQETQYF. The CDR3 region has the DNA TGTGCCAGCAGCTTTCGGCTAGCGGGACAAGAGACCCAGTACTTC. This rearrangement joins TRBV11-2 to TRBJ2-5, with TRBD2 identical over 9 bases. The CDR3 contains 15 residues. The trim removed 3 bases at V and 2 bases at J, leaving 4 bases unmatched. In germline, CDR1 is SGHAT, CDR2 FQNNGV.

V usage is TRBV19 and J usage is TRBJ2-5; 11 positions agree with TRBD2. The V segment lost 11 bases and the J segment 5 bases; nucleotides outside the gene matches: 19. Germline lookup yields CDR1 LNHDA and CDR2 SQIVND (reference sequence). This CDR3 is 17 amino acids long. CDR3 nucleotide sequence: TGTGCCGGAGTCCCGGCAGTAGCGGGAGGGCGCGGGGAGACCCAGTACTTC. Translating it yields CAGVPAVAGGRGETQYF.

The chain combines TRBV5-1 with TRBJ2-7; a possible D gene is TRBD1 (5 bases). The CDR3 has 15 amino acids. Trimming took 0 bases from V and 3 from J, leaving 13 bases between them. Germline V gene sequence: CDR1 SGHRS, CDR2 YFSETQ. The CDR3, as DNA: TGCGCCAGCAGCTTGGGCCCCAGGGAAGTCTACGAGCAGTACTTC. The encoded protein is CASSLGPREVYEQYF.

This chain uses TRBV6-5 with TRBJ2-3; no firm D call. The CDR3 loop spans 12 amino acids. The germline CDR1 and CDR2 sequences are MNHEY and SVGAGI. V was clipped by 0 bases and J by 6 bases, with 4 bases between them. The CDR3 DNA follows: TGTGCCAGCAGTTACTCATGGGATACGCAGTATTTT. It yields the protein CASSYSWDTQYF.

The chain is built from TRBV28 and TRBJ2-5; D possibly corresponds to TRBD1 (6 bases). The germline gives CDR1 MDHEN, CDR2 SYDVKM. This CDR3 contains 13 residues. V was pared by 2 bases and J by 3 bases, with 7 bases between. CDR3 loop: CASSLEGEETQYF. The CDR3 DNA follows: TGTGCCAGCAGTTTAGAGGGGGAAGAGACCCAGTACTTC.

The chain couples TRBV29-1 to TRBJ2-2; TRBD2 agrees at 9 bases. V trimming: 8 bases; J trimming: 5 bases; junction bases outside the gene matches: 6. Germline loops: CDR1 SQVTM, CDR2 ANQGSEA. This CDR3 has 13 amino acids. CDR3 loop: CSSREGGTGELFF. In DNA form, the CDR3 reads TGCAGCTCGCGGGAGGGGGGAACCGGGGAGCTGTTTTTT.

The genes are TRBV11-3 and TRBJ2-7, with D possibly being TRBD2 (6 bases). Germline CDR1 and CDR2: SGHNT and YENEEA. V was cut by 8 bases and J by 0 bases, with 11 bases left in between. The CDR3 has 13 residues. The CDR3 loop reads CASARTISYEQYF. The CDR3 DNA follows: TGTGCCAGCGCCAGGACTATCTCCTACGAGCAGTACTTC.

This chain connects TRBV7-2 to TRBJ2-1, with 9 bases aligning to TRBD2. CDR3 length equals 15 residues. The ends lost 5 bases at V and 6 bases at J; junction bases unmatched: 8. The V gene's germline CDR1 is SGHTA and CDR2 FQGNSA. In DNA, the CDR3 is TGTGCCAGCAGCGCCGGGACTAGCAGAACCAATGAGCAGTTCTTC. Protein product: CASSAGTSRTNEQFF.

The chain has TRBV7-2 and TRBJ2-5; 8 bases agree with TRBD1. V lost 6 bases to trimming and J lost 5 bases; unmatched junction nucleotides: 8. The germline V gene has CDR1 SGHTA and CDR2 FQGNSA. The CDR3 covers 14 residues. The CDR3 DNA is TGTGCCAGCAGGAGCAGGGGGCCATGGGAGACCCAGTACTTC. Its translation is CASRSRGPWETQYF.

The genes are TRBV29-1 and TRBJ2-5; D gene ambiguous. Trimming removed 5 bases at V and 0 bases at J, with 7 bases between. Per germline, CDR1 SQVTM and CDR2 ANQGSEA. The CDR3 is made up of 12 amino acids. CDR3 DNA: TGCAGCGTTTTCACGCACCAAGAGACCCAGTACTTC. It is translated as CSVFTHQETQYF.

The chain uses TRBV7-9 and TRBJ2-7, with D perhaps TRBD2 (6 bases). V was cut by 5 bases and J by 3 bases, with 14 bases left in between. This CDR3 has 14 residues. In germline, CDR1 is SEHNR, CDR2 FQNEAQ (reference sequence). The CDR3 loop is CASSPGAEIYEQYF. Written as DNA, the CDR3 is TGTGCCAGCAGCCCGGGAGCGGAGATCTACGAGCAGTACTTC.

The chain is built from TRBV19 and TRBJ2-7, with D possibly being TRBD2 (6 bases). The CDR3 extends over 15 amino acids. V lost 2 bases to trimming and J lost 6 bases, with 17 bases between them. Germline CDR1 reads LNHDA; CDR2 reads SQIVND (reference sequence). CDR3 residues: CASSIREATRSEQYF. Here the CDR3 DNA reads TGTGCCAGTAGTATAAGGGAAGCGACTAGAAGCGAGCAGTACTTC.

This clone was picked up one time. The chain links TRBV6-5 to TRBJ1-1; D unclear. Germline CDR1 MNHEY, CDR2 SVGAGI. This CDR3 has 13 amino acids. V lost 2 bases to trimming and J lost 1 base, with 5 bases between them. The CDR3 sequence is CASSYNGNTEAFF. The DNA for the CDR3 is TGTGCCAGCAGTTACAACGGGAACACTGAAGCTTTCTTT.

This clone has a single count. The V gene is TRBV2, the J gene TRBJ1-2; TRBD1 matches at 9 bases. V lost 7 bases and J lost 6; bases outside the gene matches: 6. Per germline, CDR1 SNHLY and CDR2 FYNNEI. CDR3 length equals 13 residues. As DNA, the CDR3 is TGTGCCAGCACCAGGACAGGGGTCCATGGCTACACCTTC. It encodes CASTRTGVHGYTF.

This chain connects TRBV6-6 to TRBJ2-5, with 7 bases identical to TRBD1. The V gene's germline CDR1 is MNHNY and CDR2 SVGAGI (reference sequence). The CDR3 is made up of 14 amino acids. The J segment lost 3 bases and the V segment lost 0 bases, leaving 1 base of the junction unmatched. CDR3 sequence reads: CASSYSGTEETQYF. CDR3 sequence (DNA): TGTGCCAGCAGTTACTCTGGGACAGAAGAGACCCAGTACTTC.

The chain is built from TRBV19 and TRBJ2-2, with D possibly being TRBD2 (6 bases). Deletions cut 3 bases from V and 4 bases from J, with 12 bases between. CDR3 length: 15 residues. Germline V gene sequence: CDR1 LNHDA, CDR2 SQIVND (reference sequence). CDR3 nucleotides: TGTGCCAGTAGTATCCGGGGGTCGGGCACCGGGGAGCTGTTTTTT. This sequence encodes CASSIRGSGTGELFF.

This chain's CDR3 is CASSYVELETQYF. The CDR3 DNA is TGTGCCAGCAGTTATGTGGAGTTGGAGACCCAGTACTTC. The chain has TRBV6-6 and TRBJ2-5; D uncertain. V dropped 3 bases and J dropped 5 bases, with 10 bases sitting between them. Looked up from germline, CDR1 is MNHNY and CDR2 is SVGAGI (reference sequence). This CDR3 has 13 amino acids.

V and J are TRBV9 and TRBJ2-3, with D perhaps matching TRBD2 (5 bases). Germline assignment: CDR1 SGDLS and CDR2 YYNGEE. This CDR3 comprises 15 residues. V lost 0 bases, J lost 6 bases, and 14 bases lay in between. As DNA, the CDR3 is TGTGCCAGCAGCGTAGCTGGGGAGACCGGGGATACGCAGTATTTT. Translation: CASSVAGETGDTQYF.

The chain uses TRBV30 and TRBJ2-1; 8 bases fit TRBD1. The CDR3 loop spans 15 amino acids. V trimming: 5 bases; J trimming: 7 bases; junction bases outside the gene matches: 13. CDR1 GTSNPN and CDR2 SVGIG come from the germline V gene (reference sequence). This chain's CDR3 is CAWDFGQGGGNEQFF. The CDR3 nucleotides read TGTGCCTGGGATTTCGGACAGGGAGGTGGGAATGAGCAGTTCTTC.

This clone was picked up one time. The CDR3 is CASSFYLFTSELTDTQYF. The CDR3 DNA reads as TGTGCCAGTAGTTTCTATCTATTTACTAGCGAACTCACAGATACGCAGTATTTT. This chain connects TRBV19 to TRBJ2-3, with TRBD2 matching over 7 bases. The CDR3 contains 18 residues. Germline V lookup: CDR1 LNHDA, CDR2 SQIVND (reference sequence). The V and J ends lost 5 bases and 2 bases, in that order; junction bases with no gene match: 16. The complete variable domain, with remaining parts taken from reference TRBV19 and TRBJ2-3, reads DGGITQSPKYLFRKEGQNVTLSCEQNLNHDAMYWYRQDPGQGLRLIYYSQIVNDFQKGDIAEGYSVSREKKESFPLTVTSAQKNPTAFYLCASSFYLFTSELTDTQYFGPGTRLTVL.

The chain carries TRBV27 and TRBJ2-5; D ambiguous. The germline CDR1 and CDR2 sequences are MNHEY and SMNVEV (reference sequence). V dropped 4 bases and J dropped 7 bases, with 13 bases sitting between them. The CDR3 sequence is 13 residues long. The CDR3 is CASSSTPVGTQYF. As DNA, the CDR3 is TGTGCCAGCAGTTCCACCCCCGTGGGGACCCAGTACTTC.

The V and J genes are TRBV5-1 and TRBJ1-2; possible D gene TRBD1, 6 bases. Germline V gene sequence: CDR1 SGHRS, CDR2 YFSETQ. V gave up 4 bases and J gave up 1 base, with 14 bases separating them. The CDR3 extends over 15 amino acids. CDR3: CASSPAGGGNYGYTF. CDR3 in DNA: TGCGCCAGCAGCCCCGCGGGAGGGGGTAACTATGGCTACACCTTC. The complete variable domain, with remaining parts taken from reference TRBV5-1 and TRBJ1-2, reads KAGVTQTPRYLIKTRGQQVTLSCSPISGHRSVSWYQQTPGQGLQFLFEYFSETQRNKGNFPGRFSGRQFSNSRSEMNVSTLELGDSALYLCASSPAGGGNYGYTFGSGTRLTVV.